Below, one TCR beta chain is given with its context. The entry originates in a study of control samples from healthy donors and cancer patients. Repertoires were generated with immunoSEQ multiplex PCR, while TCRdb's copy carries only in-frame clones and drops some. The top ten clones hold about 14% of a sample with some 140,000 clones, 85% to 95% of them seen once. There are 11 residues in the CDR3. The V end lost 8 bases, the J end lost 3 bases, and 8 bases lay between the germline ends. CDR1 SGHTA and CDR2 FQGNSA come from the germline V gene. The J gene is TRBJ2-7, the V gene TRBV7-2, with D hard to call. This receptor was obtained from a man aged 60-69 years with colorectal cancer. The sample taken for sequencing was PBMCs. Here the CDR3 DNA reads TGTGCCAGCGGGGAAGTCTACGAGCAGTACTTC. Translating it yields CASGEVYEQYF.